This TCR beta chain was found in a study of T cells after yellow fever vaccination. The CDR3 sequence is 19 residues long. The junction had 16 bases not matched to a gene; V was cut back by 3 bases and J by 1 base. Looked up from germline, CDR1 is SGHRS and CDR2 is YFSETQ. From the 5' RACE reads, TCRdb called clonotypes with MiXCR, one entry per CDR3 protein. The sample contains 500,000 to 650,000 distinct CDR3 sequences, 9% to 15% of which appear only once. The V call is TRBV5-1, the J call TRBJ2-5; 9 nucleotides line up with TRBD1. The sequencing used PBMCs, collected on the day of the yellow fever booster vaccination. The clonotype originates from a man aged 30 to 39 who received the YFV17D yellow fever vaccine. CDR3 sequence (DNA): TGCGCCAGCAGCTCCCGCTCTAACCGGGACAGGGATCCCCAAGAGACCCAGTACTTC. This gives the protein CASSSRSNRDRDPQETQYF.